Below are 21 T cell receptor beta chains sequenced from a single sample in a study of T cell clonality in common variable immunodeficiency. The method was immunoSEQ multiplex PCR; TCRdb's version includes in-frame clones alone and lacks a portion of them. The data show over 15,000 clones, with none appearing a single time. Notes on the study in general: Fewer deletions and N-nucleotide insertions were reportedly seen in common variable immunodeficiency TCR beta sequences.

These receptors have no identified antigens. The sample was peripheral blood mononuclear cells. All receptors derive from a human donor with common variable immunodeficiency.

The sample holds many counts of this clone. Coverage ceases 3 residues before the CDR3 finishes, and the germline J gene fills in the end. The chain carries TRBV29-1 and TRBJ2-3, with TRBD1 matching over 7 bases. Germline CDR1 and CDR2: SQVTM and ANQGSEA. CDR3 length equals 15 residues. V shed 4 bases, J shed 2 bases, and the junction held 9 bases outside the gene matches. The covered CDR3 bases are TGCAGCGTTGGGCCGGGACAGAGGTACACAGATACG. This gives the protein CSVGPGQRYTDT. In full, the CDR3 reads CSVGPGQRYTDTQYF.

This clone occurred a few times. The read terminates 3 residues before the CDR3 end, so the remaining end is supplied by the germline J gene. The rearrangement links TRBV7-9 to TRBJ2-7; D might be TRBD2 (5 bases). The CDR3 extends over 13 amino acids. The germline V gene encodes CDR1 SEHNR and CDR2 FQNEAQ (reference sequence). V gave up 4 bases and J gave up 6 bases, with 13 bases separating them. The covered CDR3 bases are TGTGCCAGCAGCTCCTTTCTGGCGGGCGAG. Translated: CASSSFLAGE. The entire CDR3 is CASSSFLAGEQYF.

As regards this clone: Sequencing ends 3 residues short of the CDR3 end; the germline J gene provides the rest. V and J are TRBV19 and TRBJ2-3; D could derive from TRBD1 or TRBD2 (5 bases each). The CDR3 sequence is 19 residues long. In germline, CDR1 is LNHDA, CDR2 SQIVND (reference sequence). Trimming removed 0 bases at V and 0 bases at J, with 19 bases between. The sequenced CDR3 bases are TGTGCCAGTAGTATAGACCCCTACCCCCGAGGGGTGAGCACAGATACG. Translation gives CASSIDPYPRGVSTDT. The whole CDR3 sequence reads CASSIDPYPRGVSTDTQYF.

Comment on this clone: The read comes to an end 3 residues before the CDR3 does, leaving the germline J gene to fill in the end. The chain links TRBV7-9 to TRBJ2-1; 8 bases are shared with TRBD2. From germline, CDR1 is SEHNR and CDR2 FQNEAQ (reference sequence). This CDR3 region has 14 residues. Trimming removed 4 bases from V and 5 bases from J; junction bases left unmatched: 4. The CDR3 bases that were read are TGTGCCAGCAGCTGGGGCGGGGGGAACAATGAG. Translation gives CASSWGGGNNE. In full, the CDR3 is CASSWGGGNNEQFF. Full variable domain (remainder filled in from reference TRBV7-9 and TRBJ2-1): DTGVSQNPRHKITKRGQNVTFRCDPISEHNRLYWYRQTLGQGPEFLTYFQNEAQLEKSRLLSDRFSAERPKGSFSTLEIQRTEQGDSAMYLCASSWGGGNNEQFFGPGTRLTVL.

This clone was recorded a few times. The DNA ends 3 residues before the CDR3 does, and the rest of the CDR3 is filled in from the germline J gene. The rearrangement uses TRBV6-4 and TRBJ2-7, with 13 bases lining up with TRBD2. The CDR3 consists of 17 residues. Germline loops: CDR1 MRHNA, CDR2 SNTAGT. Trimming took 2 bases from V and 5 from J; bases not matched to a gene: 9. CDR3 DNA, as far as it was read: TGTGCCAGCAGTGACAGACTAGCGGGAGGCCGCCCCAACGAG. Protein sequence: CASSDRLAGGRPNE. The complete CDR3 protein is CASSDRLAGGRPNEQYF.

As to this clone: Read coverage stops 3 residues before the CDR3 terminus; the germline J gene supplies the remainder. V gene TRBV19 combines with J gene TRBJ1-5; D not certain. The CDR3 is 15 residues long. Germline-derived CDR1 and CDR2 are LNHDA and SQIVND (reference sequence). V was pared by 3 bases and J by 1 base, with 10 bases between. CDR3 residues: CASSIYDMSNQPQHF. The sequenced part of the CDR3 DNA is TGTGCCAGTAGTATTTATGACATGAGCAATCAGCCC.

Notes on this clone: The CDR3 end lies 3 residues beyond the end of the read and is filled in from the germline J gene. The genes are TRBV18 and TRBJ2-2; perhaps TRBD1 as D (6 bases). This CDR3 region has 13 residues. Trimming removed 6 bases at V and 4 bases at J, with 9 bases between. Germline assignment: CDR1 KGHSH and CDR2 LQKENI. The CDR3 loop is CASSADSTGELFF. The DNA read from the CDR3 is TGTGCCAGCTCGGCGGACAGCACCGGGGAG.

Turning to this clone: The read gets to within 3 residues of the CDR3 end, and the germline J gene fills in the rest. The chain carries TRBV20-1 and TRBJ2-1, with D maybe TRBD1 (5 bases). CDR1 is DFQATT, CDR2 SNEGSKA, per germline (reference sequence). Trimming removed 3 bases from V and 5 bases from J, with 20 bases in between. The CDR3 length is 16 residues. The DNA read from the CDR3 is TGCAGTGCTAGCGCAGCGACAGACCCCGTAGACAATGAG. It is translated as CSASAATDPVDNE. The CDR3, in full, reads CSASAATDPVDNEQFF.

As concerns this clone: The read ends 3 residues before the CDR3 terminus; that terminus is restored from the germline J gene. The chain combines TRBV2 with TRBJ1-5; TRBD1 aligns across 10 bases. The CDR3 totals 15 residues. V was clipped by 6 bases and J by 6 bases; unmatched bases: 8. Germline CDR1 is SNHLY and CDR2 is FYNNEI. This chain's CDR3 is CASSAGQGVGQPQHF. CDR3 bases read: TGTGCCAGCAGCGCAGGACAGGGGGTTGGTCAGCCC.

This clone showed up many times. The read ends 3 residues early relative to the CDR3; the germline J gene fills the gap. V is TRBV7-9 and J is TRBJ2-4, with 7 bases aligning to TRBD2. CDR3 length: 12 amino acids. The germline V gene encodes CDR1 SEHNR and CDR2 FQNEAQ (reference sequence). CDR3 DNA, as far as it was read: TGTGCCAGCAGCTTAGGGGAGGGGCCT. Encoded protein: CASSLGEGP. The entire CDR3 sequence reads CASSLGEGPQYF.

This clone was observed at least ten times. The missing CDR3 end, 3 residues past where the read stops, is filled in from the germline J gene. The gene calls are TRBV5-1 and TRBJ2-3, with 14 positions matching TRBD2. The germline gives CDR1 SGHRS, CDR2 YFSETQ. The CDR3 loop spans 18 amino acids. V shed 0 bases, J shed 3 bases, and the junction held 6 bases outside the gene matches. CDR3 protein: CASSLAGTSGSLTDTQYF. CDR3 DNA, as far as it was read: TGCGCCAGCAGCTTGGCCGGGACTAGCGGGAGCCTGACAGATACG.

This clone was seen a few times. The CDR3 extends 3 residues past the end of the read, so its final part is completed from the germline J gene. This CDR3 is also generated by other DNA sequences in the sample. The genes are TRBV18 and TRBJ2-7; the D is unclear. CDR3 length: 13 residues. Looked up from germline, CDR1 is KGHSH and CDR2 is LQKENI. The ends were cut back, 3 bases at V and 1 base at J, with 7 bases in the middle. The CDR3 spells CASSPGPSYEQYF. The part of the CDR3 DNA that was read is TGTGCCAGCTCACCTGGGCCTTCCTACGAG. Complete variable domain (other parts from reference TRBV18 and TRBJ2-7): NAGVMQNPRHLVRRRGQEARLRCSPMKGHSHVYWYRQLPEEGLKFMVYLQKENIIDESGMPKERFSAEFPKEGPSILRIQQVVRGDSAAYFCASSPGPSYEQYFGPGTRLTVT.

This clone was detected only a few times. The observed sequence ends 3 residues before the CDR3 terminus, with the missing tail filled in from the germline J gene. The chain recombines TRBV19 with TRBJ1-2; D ambiguous. CDR1 LNHDA and CDR2 SQIVND come from the germline V gene (reference sequence). The CDR3 length is 14 residues. Between the trimmed V and J ends, which lost 1 base and 5 bases, there was a span of 11 bases. CDR3 sequence: CASSIAAGRYGYTF. The covered CDR3 bases are TGTGCCAGTAGTATAGCGGCAGGAAGATATGGC.

In this sample, this clone turned up a few times. The CDR3 end falls 3 residues outside the read, so it is completed with the germline J gene. The chain carries TRBV19 and TRBJ1-1; TRBD1 matches 8 bases. This CDR3 is built from 14 residues. Germline trimming cut 6 bases from V and 3 bases from J; bases unmatched to any gene: 6. CDR1 LNHDA and CDR2 SQIVND come from the germline V gene (reference sequence). The CDR3 sequence: CASRSTGVDTEAFF. Partial CDR3 DNA: TGTGCCAGTAGGTCGACAGGGGTAGACACTGAA. Combining the CDR3 with reference TRBV19 and TRBJ1-1 gives the whole variable domain DGGITQSPKYLFRKEGQNVTLSCEQNLNHDAMYWYRQDPGQGLRLIYYSQIVNDFQKGDIAEGYSVSREKKESFPLTVTSAQKNPTAFYLCASRSTGVDTEAFFGQGTRLTVV.

This clone was counted at least ten times. The CDR3 end is not reached by the read, which stops 3 residues before it; the germline J gene fills it in. This chain joins TRBV4-1 and TRBJ1-4; no clear D gene. Per the germline V gene, CDR1 is MGHRA and CDR2 is YSYEKL. This CDR3 contains 12 residues. The germline V and J ends were trimmed by 3 bases and 8 bases, with 7 bases remaining between them. CDR3 region: CASSHRGEKLFF. The covered CDR3 bases are TGCGCCAGCAGCCACCGAGGGGAAAAA.

Sample share makes this clone medium-sized. The CDR3 is cut off 3 residues early in the read; its end comes from the germline J gene. The chain is built from TRBV9 and TRBJ1-1, with 8 positions matching TRBD1. Germline CDR1 and CDR2: SGDLS and YYNGEE. The CDR3 has 15 residues. V shed 5 bases and J 7 bases; nucleotides not matched to a gene: 13. The CDR3 is CASSSQGQGWNEAFF. The sequenced part of the CDR3 DNA is TGTGCCAGCAGTTCTCAAGGACAGGGCTGGAATGAA.

This clone is medium-sized in the sample. The sequence runs out 3 residues before the end of the CDR3; the remainder is reconstructed from the germline J gene. The chain recombines TRBV5-4 with TRBJ2-1, with 11 bases lining up with TRBD2. Germline V lookup: CDR1 SGHNT, CDR2 YYREEE (reference sequence). The CDR3 runs 16 residues. The ends lost 0 bases at V and 5 bases at J; junction bases unmatched: 4. The CDR3 is CASSLGGLAGHNEQFF. CDR3 bases read: TGTGCCAGCAGCTTGGGTGGACTAGCGGGCCACAATGAG.

The table lists this clone with a few counts. The read ends 3 residues before the CDR3 terminus; that terminus is restored from the germline J gene. The V gene is TRBV2, the J gene TRBJ2-3; 9 nucleotides align to TRBD2. After removal of 6 bases from V and 6 bases from J, the junction contained 7 bases not matched to a gene. There are 14 residues in the CDR3. Germline V gene lookup returns CDR1 SNHLY and CDR2 FYNNEI. CDR3 sequence reads: CASRASGIWDTQYF. The sequenced CDR3 bases are TGTGCCAGCAGAGCTAGCGGGATCTGGGATACG.

This clone appeared many times. The missing CDR3 end, 3 residues past where the read stops, is filled in from the germline J gene. The chain is built from TRBV10-3 and TRBJ1-4; D perhaps matches TRBD1 (6 bases). The CDR3 is 13 amino acids. CDR1 is ENHRY and CDR2 is SYGVKD in the germline V gene. Trimming left V 10 bases short and J 4 bases short, with 13 bases between. This chain's CDR3 is CATQGGGNEKLFF. The CDR3 DNA, read in part, is TGTGCCACCCAGGGAGGGGGTAATGAAAAA.

In this sample, this clone turned up a few times. The read terminates 3 residues before the CDR3 end, so the remaining end is supplied by the germline J gene. The chain is built from TRBV7-7 and TRBJ2-5; D not certain. The CDR3 loop spans 12 amino acids. CDR1 is SSHAT, CDR2 FNYEAQ, per germline (reference sequence). Trimming left V 6 bases short and J 1 base short, with 6 bases between. Partial CDR3 DNA: TGTGCCAGCAGTCCTATCCAAGAGACC. This gives the protein CASSPIQET. The full-length CDR3 reads as CASSPIQETQYF.

This clone counts as medium-sized. The read halts 3 residues ahead of the CDR3 end, with the missing end drawn from the germline J gene. The chain is built from TRBV2 and TRBJ2-3; TRBD1 matches 10 bases. The CDR3 sequence is 14 residues long. The germline CDR1 and CDR2 sequences are SNHLY and FYNNEI. V was clipped by 6 bases and J by 5 bases; unmatched bases: 5. The DNA read from the CDR3 is TGTGCCAGCAGATACGGACAGGGGGGAGATACG. This codes for CASRYGQGGDT. The complete CDR3 protein is CASRYGQGGDTQYF.